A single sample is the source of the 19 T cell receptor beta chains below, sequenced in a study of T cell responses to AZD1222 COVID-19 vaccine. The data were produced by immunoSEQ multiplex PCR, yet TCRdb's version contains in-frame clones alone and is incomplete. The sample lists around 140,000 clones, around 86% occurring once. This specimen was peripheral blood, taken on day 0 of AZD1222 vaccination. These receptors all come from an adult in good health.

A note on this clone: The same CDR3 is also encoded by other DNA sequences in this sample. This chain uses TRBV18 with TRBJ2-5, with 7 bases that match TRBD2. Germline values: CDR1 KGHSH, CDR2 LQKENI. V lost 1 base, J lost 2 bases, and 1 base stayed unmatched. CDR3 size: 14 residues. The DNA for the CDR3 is TGTGCCAGCTCACCACTGGGAGGGCAAGAGACCCAGTACTTC. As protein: CASSPLGGQETQYF.

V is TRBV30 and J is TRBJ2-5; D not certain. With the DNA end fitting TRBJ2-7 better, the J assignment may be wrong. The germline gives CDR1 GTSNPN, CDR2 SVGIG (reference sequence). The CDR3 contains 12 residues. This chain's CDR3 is CAWSDTRYEQYF. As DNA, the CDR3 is TGTGCCTGGAGTGATACAAGATACGAGCAGTACTTC.

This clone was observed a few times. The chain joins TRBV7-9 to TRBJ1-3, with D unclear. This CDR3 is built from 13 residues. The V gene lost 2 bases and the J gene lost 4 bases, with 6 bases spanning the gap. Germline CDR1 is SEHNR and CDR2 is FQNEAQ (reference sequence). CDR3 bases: TGTGCCAGCAGCTTAAATGGGGGAAACACCATATATTTT. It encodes CASSLNGGNTIYF.

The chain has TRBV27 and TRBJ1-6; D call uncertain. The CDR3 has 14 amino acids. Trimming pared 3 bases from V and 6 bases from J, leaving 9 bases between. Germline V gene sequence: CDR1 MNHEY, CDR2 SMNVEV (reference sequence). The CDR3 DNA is TGTGCCAGCAGTTTGGGCAGGTTTAATTCACCCCTCCACTTT. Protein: CASSLGRFNSPLHF.

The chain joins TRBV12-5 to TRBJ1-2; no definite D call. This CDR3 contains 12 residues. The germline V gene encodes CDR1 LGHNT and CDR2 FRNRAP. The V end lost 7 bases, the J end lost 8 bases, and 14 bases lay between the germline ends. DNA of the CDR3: TGTGCTAGTGCCCTGACGGGAACGGGCTACACCTTC. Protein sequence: CASALTGTGYTF.

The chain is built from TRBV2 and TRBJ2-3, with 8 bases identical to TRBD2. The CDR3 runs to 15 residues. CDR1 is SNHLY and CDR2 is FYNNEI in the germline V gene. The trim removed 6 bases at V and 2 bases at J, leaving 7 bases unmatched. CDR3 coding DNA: TGTGCCAGCAGCCGGGGGGGTCCCCTCACAGATACGCAGTATTTT. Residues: CASSRGGPLTDTQYF.

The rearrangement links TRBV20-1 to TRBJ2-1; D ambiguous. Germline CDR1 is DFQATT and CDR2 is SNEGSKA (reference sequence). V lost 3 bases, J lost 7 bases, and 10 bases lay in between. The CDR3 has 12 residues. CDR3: CSASPLWNEQFF. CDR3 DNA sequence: TGCAGTGCTAGTCCCCTATGGAATGAGCAGTTCTTC.

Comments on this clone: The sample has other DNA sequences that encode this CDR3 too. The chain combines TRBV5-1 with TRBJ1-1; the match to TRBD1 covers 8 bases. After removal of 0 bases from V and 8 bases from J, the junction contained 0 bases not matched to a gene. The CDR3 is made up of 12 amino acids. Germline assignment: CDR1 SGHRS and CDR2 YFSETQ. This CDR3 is CASSLGQGEAFF. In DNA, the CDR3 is TGCGCCAGCAGCTTGGGACAGGGGGAAGCTTTCTTT.

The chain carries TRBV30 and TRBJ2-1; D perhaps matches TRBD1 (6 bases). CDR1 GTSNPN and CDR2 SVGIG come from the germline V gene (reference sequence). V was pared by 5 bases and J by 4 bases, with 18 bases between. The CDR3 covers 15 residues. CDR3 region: CAWVRGIRGYNEQFF. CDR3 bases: TGTGCCTGGGTACGGGGAATAAGGGGGTACAATGAGCAGTTCTTC.

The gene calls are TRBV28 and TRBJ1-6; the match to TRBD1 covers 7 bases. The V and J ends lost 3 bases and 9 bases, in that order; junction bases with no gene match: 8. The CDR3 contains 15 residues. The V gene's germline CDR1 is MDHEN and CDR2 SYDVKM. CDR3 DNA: TGTGCCAGCAGTTTCCACGACAGGGTTACTTCACCCCTCCACTTT. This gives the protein CASSFHDRVTSPLHF.

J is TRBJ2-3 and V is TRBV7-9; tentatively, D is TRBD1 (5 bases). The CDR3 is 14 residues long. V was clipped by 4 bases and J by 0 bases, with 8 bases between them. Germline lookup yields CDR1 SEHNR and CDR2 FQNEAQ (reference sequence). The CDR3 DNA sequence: TGTGCCAGCAGCTGGGGCCTTAGCACAGATACGCAGTATTTT. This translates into CASSWGLSTDTQYF.

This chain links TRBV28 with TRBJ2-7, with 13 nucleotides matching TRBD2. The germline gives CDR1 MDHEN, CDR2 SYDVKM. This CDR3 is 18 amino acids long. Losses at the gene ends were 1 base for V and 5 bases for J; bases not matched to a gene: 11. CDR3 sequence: CASSLSPALAGGSDEQYF. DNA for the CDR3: TGTGCCAGCAGTTTATCCCCCGCACTAGCGGGGGGGAGCGACGAGCAGTACTTC.

CDR3 in DNA: TGCGCCAGCAGCAAGGCTGGACAGGCAATTTCACCCCTCCACTTT. Encoded protein: CASSKAGQAISPLHF. V is TRBV5-1 and J is TRBJ1-6; 7 bases are shared with TRBD1. V was pared by 4 bases and J by 9 bases, with 10 bases of the junction left unmatched. The V gene's germline CDR1 is SGHRS and CDR2 YFSETQ. The CDR3 has 15 residues.

CDR3 protein: CASSESGTVNTEAFF. In DNA form, the CDR3 reads TGTGCCAGCAGTGAATCGGGGACAGTGAACACTGAAGCTTTCTTT. The V and J genes are TRBV6-1 and TRBJ1-1; 7 nucleotides agree with TRBD1. This CDR3 is 15 amino acids long. The junction had 3 bases not matched to a gene; V was cut back by 2 bases and J by 0 bases. Germline assignment: CDR1 MNHNS and CDR2 SASEGT.

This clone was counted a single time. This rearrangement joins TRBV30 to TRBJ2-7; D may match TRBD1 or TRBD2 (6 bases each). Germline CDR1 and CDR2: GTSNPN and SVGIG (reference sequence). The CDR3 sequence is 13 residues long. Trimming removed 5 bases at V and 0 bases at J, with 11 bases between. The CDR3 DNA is TGTGCCTGGGACCGGGGGCACTCCTACGAGCAGTACTTC. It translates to CAWDRGHSYEQYF.

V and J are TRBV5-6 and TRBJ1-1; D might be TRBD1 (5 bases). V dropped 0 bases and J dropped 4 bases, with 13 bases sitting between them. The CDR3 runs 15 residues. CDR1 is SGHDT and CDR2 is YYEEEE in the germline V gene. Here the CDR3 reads CASSLVGVAGTEAFF. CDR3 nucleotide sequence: TGTGCCAGCAGCTTGGTAGGGGTGGCTGGCACTGAAGCTTTCTTT. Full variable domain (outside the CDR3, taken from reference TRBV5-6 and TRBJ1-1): DAGVTQSPTHLIKTRGQQVTLRCSPKSGHDTVSWYQQALGQGPQFIFQYYEEEERQRGNFPDRFSGHQFPNYSSELNVNALLLGDSALYLCASSLVGVAGTEAFFGQGTRLTVV.

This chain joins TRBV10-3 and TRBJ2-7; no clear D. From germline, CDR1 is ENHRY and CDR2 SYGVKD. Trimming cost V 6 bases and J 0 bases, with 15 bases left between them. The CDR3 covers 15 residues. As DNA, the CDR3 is TGTGCCATCAGCCTCGCTCTAAAGAGCTCCTACGAGCAGTACTTC. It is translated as CAISLALKSSYEQYF.

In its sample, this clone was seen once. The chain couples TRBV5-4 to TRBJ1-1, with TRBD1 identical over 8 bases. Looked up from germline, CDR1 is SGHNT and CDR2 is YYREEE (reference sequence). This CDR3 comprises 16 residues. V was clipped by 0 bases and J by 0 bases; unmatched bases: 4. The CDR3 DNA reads TGTGCCAGCAGCTTGGCCCGGGACAGGATGAACACTGAAGCTTTCTTT. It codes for CASSLARDRMNTEAFF.

The CDR3 DNA follows: TGTGCCAGCAGCCCCACGTCGCTAGCGGGGGTGAAGAACACCGGGGAGCTGTTTTTT. This gives the protein CASSPTSLAGVKNTGELFF. This rearrangement joins TRBV6-2 or TRBV6-3 to TRBJ2-2; TRBD2 agrees at 10 bases. V shed 6 bases and J 1 base; nucleotides not matched to a gene: 14. The CDR3 contains 19 residues. Germline CDR1 reads MNHEY; CDR2 reads SVGEGT.